Listed here are 18 T cell receptor beta chains from one sample, sequenced in a study of cytomegalovirus exposure and HLA in healthy donors. The PCR ran on 60 Vbeta and 13 Jbeta primers. The protocol was immunoSEQ multiplex PCR, while the TCRdb copy is restricted to in-frame clones and leaves out a portion. The data contain 140,000 or so clones, around three quarters of them singletons. The specimen was PBMCs. The receptors were sampled from a woman aged 40 to 49 in good health and CMV-seronegative.

The gene calls are TRBV7-9 and TRBJ1-4; D may be TRBD1 (6 bases). The germline V gene has CDR1 SEHNR and CDR2 FQNEAQ (reference sequence). Trimming took off 3 bases at V and 8 bases at J, with 19 bases between the two ends. This CDR3 has 16 residues. CDR3 region: CASSLQGRAQREKLFF. For the CDR3, the DNA is TGTGCCAGCAGCTTGCAGGGGAGAGCCCAGAGGGAAAAACTGTTTTTT.

This clone turned up a few times. The chain has TRBV6-5 and TRBJ1-3; maybe TRBD1 (6 bases). CDR1 and CDR2 (germline): MNHEY, SVGAGI. The CDR3 is 14 residues long. V lost 7 bases and J 3 bases, leaving 13 bases between the germline ends. The CDR3 DNA reads TGTGCCAGCACCCAAGGACAGAGTGGAAACACCATATATTTT. Amino acids: CASTQGQSGNTIYF.

This rearrangement joins TRBV9 to TRBJ1-2; D is undetermined. Germline CDR1 is SGDLS and CDR2 is YYNGEE. The CDR3 contains 12 residues. V was clipped by 3 bases and J by 5 bases, with 8 bases between them. CDR3 protein: CASSAQRYGYTF. The CDR3 DNA is TGTGCCAGCAGCGCTCAGCGTTATGGCTACACCTTC.

This clone has only a few counts. The chain joins TRBV5-1 to TRBJ2-3; 7 bases map to TRBD1. The germline V gene has CDR1 SGHRS and CDR2 YFSETQ. V lost 0 bases to trimming and J lost 3 bases; unmatched junction nucleotides: 4. This CDR3 has 15 amino acids. CDR3 in DNA: TGCGCCAGCAGCTTGGGACAGGGATTTACAGATACGCAGTATTTT. It encodes CASSLGQGFTDTQYF.

The CDR3 DNA reads TGCGCCGGATATAGCGGGACGGGCGGGGAGCTGTTTTTT. It yields the protein CAGYSGTGGELFF. This sequence joins TRBV4-1 and TRBJ2-2; 8 bases align to TRBD2. The ends lost 11 bases at V and 7 bases at J; junction bases unmatched: 9. Germline-derived CDR1 and CDR2 are MGHRA and YSYEKL. There are 13 residues in the CDR3.

J is TRBJ2-3 and V is TRBV18, with a tentative D call TRBD2 (6 bases). Germline lookup yields CDR1 KGHSH and CDR2 LQKENI. CDR3 length equals 14 residues. The V gene lost 10 bases and the J gene lost 5 bases, with 19 bases spanning the gap. CDR3 amino acids: CATAGQGGGDTQYF. The CDR3, as DNA: TGTGCCACCGCAGGGCAGGGAGGAGGAGATACGCAGTATTTT. The entire variable domain, with the rest obtained from reference TRBV18 and TRBJ2-3, is as follows: NAGVMQNPRHLVRRRGQEARLRCSPMKGHSHVYWYRQLPEEGLKFMVYLQKENIIDESGMPKERFSAEFPKEGPSILRIQQVVRGDSAAYFCATAGQGGGDTQYFGPGTRLTVL.

This chain uses TRBV5-1 with TRBJ1-5, with D maybe TRBD1 (6 bases). In germline, CDR1 is SGHRS, CDR2 YFSETQ. The CDR3 is made up of 16 amino acids. V lost 0 bases to trimming and J lost 8 bases, with 18 bases between them. In nucleotides, the CDR3 is TGCGCCAGCAGCTTGGGTGTCGGGGGGGCGGCGGAGCCCCAGCATTTT. This codes for CASSLGVGGAAEPQHF.

The CDR3: CASSFRGTNTEAFF. In nucleotides, the CDR3 is TGTGCCAGCAGCTTTCGGGGGACGAACACTGAAGCTTTCTTT. The rearrangement joins TRBV5-8 to TRBJ1-1, with a weak D call TRBD1 (5 bases). The CDR3 spans 14 residues. The V gene lost 2 bases and the J gene lost 1 base, with 9 bases spanning the gap. CDR1 and CDR2 from the germline V gene are SGHTS and YDEGEE.

The chain joins TRBV2 to TRBJ1-5; 8 bases are shared with TRBD1. Trimming at V came to 1 base and at J to 9 bases, leaving 5 bases not matched to a gene. CDR1 and CDR2 (germline): SNHLY, FYNNEI. There are 14 residues in the CDR3. DNA of the CDR3: TGTGCCAGCAGTGAAGGGCAGGGGGCCTTGCCCCAGCATTTT. It yields the protein CASSEGQGALPQHF.

This clone appeared a single time. The gene calls are TRBV5-1 and TRBJ1-2; the match to TRBD1 covers 10 bases. Per the germline V gene, CDR1 is SGHRS and CDR2 is YFSETQ. V was pared by 0 bases and J by 4 bases, with 3 bases of the junction left unmatched. This CDR3 has 15 residues. CDR3 loop: CASSLGQGAGYGYTF. The CDR3, as DNA: TGCGCCAGCAGCTTGGGACAGGGGGCCGGCTATGGCTACACCTTC.

This chain joins TRBV7-7 and TRBJ2-1; weak D call: TRBD2 (5 bases). The CDR3 runs to 15 residues. The V gene's germline CDR1 is SSHAT and CDR2 FNYEAQ (reference sequence). Trimming left V 1 base short and J 4 bases short, with 11 bases between. The CDR3 sequence is CASSLGTADYNEQFF. The DNA for the CDR3 is TGTGCCAGCAGCTTAGGAACAGCGGATTACAATGAGCAGTTCTTC.

The CDR3 DNA is TGTGCCAGCAGCTTAGCGTCAGGGCTTAATCAGCCCCAGCATTTT. Translated, it gives CASSLASGLNQPQHF. The chain is built from TRBV7-6 and TRBJ1-5; perhaps TRBD1 as D (5 bases). Germline V lookup: CDR1 SGHVS, CDR2 FNYEAQ. Trimming cost V 0 bases and J 4 bases, with 10 bases left between them. This CDR3 is 15 amino acids long.

The V gene is TRBV5-1, the J gene TRBJ2-7; D is possibly TRBD2 (6 bases). The CDR3 is 14 residues long. In germline, CDR1 is SGHRS, CDR2 YFSETQ. Trimming took 4 bases from V and 2 from J, leaving 13 bases between them. CDR3: CASSTRTGAYEQYF. CDR3 DNA: TGCGCCAGCAGCACGCGGACGGGAGCCTACGAGCAGTACTTC. Variable domain in full (rest from reference TRBV5-1 and TRBJ2-7): KAGVTQTPRYLIKTRGQQVTLSCSPISGHRSVSWYQQTPGQGLQFLFEYFSETQRNKGNFPGRFSGRQFSNSRSEMNVSTLELGDSALYLCASSTRTGAYEQYFGPGTRLTVT.

The rearrangement joins TRBV29-1 to TRBJ2-7; a possible D gene is TRBD1 (5 bases). Germline loops: CDR1 SQVTM, CDR2 ANQGSEA. This CDR3 is built from 13 residues. V was cut by 6 bases and J by 6 bases, with 18 bases left in between. The CDR3 region is CSVKPRAQGEQYF. In DNA, the CDR3 is TGCAGCGTCAAACCCCGGGCCCAGGGCGAGCAGTACTTC.

This chain connects TRBV7-9 to TRBJ1-3; D is unclear. The V gene lost 3 bases and the J gene lost 0 bases, with 12 bases spanning the gap. The germline gives CDR1 SEHNR, CDR2 FQNEAQ (reference sequence). The length of the CDR3 is 16 residues. The CDR3, as DNA: TGTGCCAGCAGCTTTCGCGGCACAATCTCTGGAAACACCATATATTTT. It yields the protein CASSFRGTISGNTIYF.

The chain employs TRBV5-6 and TRBJ2-7; D is possibly TRBD1 (6 bases). The CDR3 has 15 amino acids. Germline CDR1 reads SGHDT; CDR2 reads YYEEEE. The V end lost 4 bases, the J end lost 5 bases, and 19 bases lay between the germline ends. The CDR3: CASSQIPTGYHEQYF. In nucleotides, the CDR3 is TGTGCCAGCAGCCAGATTCCCACAGGGTACCACGAGCAGTACTTC.

V usage is TRBV6-1 and J usage is TRBJ1-5; tentatively, D is TRBD1 (6 bases). The length of the CDR3 is 15 residues. V lost 6 bases, J lost 0 bases, and 12 bases lay in between. Germline values: CDR1 MNHNS, CDR2 SASEGT. The CDR3 region has the DNA TGTGCCAGCAGGGCGGGGGGCTATAGCAATCAGCCCCAGCATTTT. Its translation: CASRAGGYSNQPQHF.

The chain employs TRBV18 and TRBJ2-7, with TRBD2 matching over 14 bases. Trimming removed 5 bases from V and 2 bases from J; junction bases left unmatched: 5. Germline V gene sequence: CDR1 KGHSH, CDR2 LQKENI. The CDR3 contains 16 residues. DNA of the CDR3: TGTGCCAGCTCATCAGGACTAGCGGGAGGTACCTACGAGCAGTACTTC. This gives the protein CASSSGLAGGTYEQYF.